These T cell receptor beta chains were read from a single sample in a study of vaccination and CD4 T cells after COVID-19. TCRdb itself ran the PCR reads through MiXCR, one entry per CDR3 protein. Among around 10,000 distinct CDR3 sequences listed, around a third were seen once. Their recognized antigens are unknown. Material: CD4+ T cells from blood, cultured in vitro, obtained after SARS-CoV-2 vaccination. The receptors originated from a human donor who had recovered from COVID-19. Both conserved end residues are part of each CDR3. A D gene is named only where the DNA matches it firmly. Only part of the rows carry a size: once, few, many, or a class if the clone is expanded.

len	v_gene	abundance	d_gene	j_gene	CDR3nt	CDR3aa
17	TRBV20-1	-	TRBD2	TRBJ2-1	TGCAGTGCTACCCCCGTAGCGGGTGGTCAATCCTACAATGAGCAGTTCTTC	CSATPVAGGQSYNEQFF
15	TRBV12-3/TRBV12-4	-	TRBD1	TRBJ1-5	TGTGCCAGCAGCCGAAGGGAGGGGGCTTATCAGCCCCAGCATTTT	CASSRREGAYQPQHF
14	TRBV6-1	few	TRBD1	TRBJ2-7	TGTGCCAGCAACCTCGGACAGGGGGGGGGAGAGCAGTACTTC	CASNLGQGGGEQYF
16	TRBV28	-	-	TRBJ1-5	TGTGCCAGCAGTGAGAGCTGGGTTCTTAGCAATCAGCCCCAGCATTTT	CASSESWVLSNQPQHF
14	TRBV19	-	-	TRBJ2-7	TGTGCCAGTAGTTCCCGGGACAACTCCTACGAGCAGTACTTC	CASSSRDNSYEQYF
12	TRBV20-1	-	-	TRBJ2-7	TGCAGTGCTCCCGGGACACTCTACGAGCAGTACTTC	CSAPGTLYEQYF
13	TRBV24-1	few	-	TRBJ1-1	TGTGCCACCAGTGATCGCAGGGGCACTGAAGCTTTCTTT	CATSDRRGTEAFF
18	TRBV6-5	-	TRBD1	TRBJ1-1	TGTGCCAGCAGTTACTCTTTGGGGGGACAGGGTTCGGGCACTGAAGCTTTCTTT	CASSYSLGGQGSGTEAFF
13	TRBV20-1	-	TRBD2	TRBJ2-3	TGCAGTGCTAGAGGACTAGCGGCTCGGACGCAGTATTTT	CSARGLAARTQYF
15	TRBV6-1	few	TRBD1	TRBJ1-1	TGTGCCAGCAGGAAAAGACAGGGGGCCGATGTGGGAGCTTTCTTT	CASRKRQGADVGAFF
13	TRBV25-1	few	-	TRBJ1-3	TGTGCCAGCACAGACACCCCTGGAAACACCATATATTTT	CASTDTPGNTIYF
15	TRBV4-1	-	TRBD1	TRBJ2-5	TGCGCCAGCAGCCAAGAGGTCAGGGGGCGAGAGACCCAGTACTTC	CASSQEVRGRETQYF
17	TRBV4-3	-	-	TRBJ2-1	TGCGCCAGCAGCCAAGACCTGCGTGGGAGCTCCTACAATGAGCAGTTCTTC	CASSQDLRGSSYNEQFF
16	TRBV2	-	-	TRBJ2-3	TGTGCCAGCAGGAATTTAGCGGACCCTAGCACAGATACGCAGTATTTT	CASRNLADPSTDTQYF
15	TRBV11-3	-	-	TRBJ2-1	TGTGCCAGCAGCTTAGACCGGACCACACAGGGTGAGCAGTTCTTC	CASSLDRTTQGEQFF
15	TRBV20-1	few	-	TRBJ2-5	TGCAGTGCCACGCTACCCGGGAGTGGCCAGGAGACCCAGTACTTC	CSATLPGSGQETQYF
10	TRBV20-1	-	-	TRBJ1-4	TGCAGTGCTAGACGCGAAAAACTGTTTTTT	CSARREKLFF
17	TRBV15	medium-sized	-	TRBJ2-5	TGTGCCACCAGCACCTTAGTGTCCGTGGGGAGTGGAGAGACCCAGTACTTC	CATSTLVSVGSGETQYF
18	TRBV6-1	few	-	TRBJ2-6	TGTGCCAGCAGTGAAGCTCCTATGGACAGCTCTGGGGCCAACGTCCTGACTTTC	CASSEAPMDSSGANVLTF
12	TRBV20-1	few	-	TRBJ1-1	TGCAGTGCTCTTGGCGGAGTTACTGAAGCTTTCTTT	CSALGGVTEAFF
13	TRBV6-1	-	-	TRBJ1-2	TGTGCCAGCAGTCCGGGACACAACTATGGCTACACCTTC	CASSPGHNYGYTF
18	TRBV7-4	-	TRBD2	TRBJ2-3	TGTGCCAATCCCCCGGCCCCCCAACTAGCGGGAGGCGCAGATACGCAGTATTTT	CANPPAPQLAGGADTQYF
20	TRBV7-2	few	TRBD2	TRBJ2-3	TGTGCCAGCAGGGACAGGGGGCATCGGACTAGCGGGGGTCCTGGGGATACGCAGTATTTT	CASRDRGHRTSGGPGDTQYF
16	TRBV6-1	few	-	TRBJ2-1	TGTGCCAGCAGTCCCAGATCGACAGGGTCTACTAGCGGACGGCTCTTC	CASSPRSTGSTSGRLF
18	TRBV7-2	few	TRBD1	TRBJ1-1	TGTGCCAGCAGCAAAATTAATCCCGGGACAGGCATGAACACTGAAGCTTTCTTT	CASSKINPGTGMNTEAFF
15	TRBV7-6	few	TRBD1	TRBJ1-1	TGTGCCAGCAGCTTGGGGCAGGGGGCTAGCACTGAAGCTTTCTTT	CASSLGQGASTEAFF
14	TRBV18	-	-	TRBJ2-7	TGTGCCAGCTCACCACCGGTTCGGGTTTACGAGCAGTACTTC	CASSPPVRVYEQYF
14	TRBV2	once	-	TRBJ1-2	TGTGCCAGCAGTGAAGCGGTAGGGAAAGGTGGCTACACCTTC	CASSEAVGKGGYTF
20	TRBV7-2	-	-	TRBJ1-3	TGTGCCAGCAGCCCTACCTTGCTTCAAGCGCGATCCCGCTCTGGAAACACCATATATTTT	CASSPTLLQARSRSGNTIYF
12	TRBV28	-	TRBD1	TRBJ2-7	TGTGCCAGCAAACAGGGGGCGTACGAGCAGTACTTC	CASKQGAYEQYF
14	TRBV20-1	few	-	TRBJ2-7	TGCAGTGCTAGAGATGCGTCTAATCCCTACGAGCAGTACTTC	CSARDASNPYEQYF
11	TRBV6-1	-	-	TRBJ2-5	TGTGCCAGCAGAGGGGGAGGAACCCAGTACTTC	CASRGGGTQYF
16	TRBV15	-	TRBD1	TRBJ1-5	TGTGCCACCAGCACCCGGGGACAGGGGCCCAATCAGCCCCAGCATTTT	CATSTRGQGPNQPQHF
15	TRBV6-2/TRBV6-3	few	TRBD1	TRBJ2-7	TGTGCCAGCAGTTACGGGCAGGGGGCTCCCTACGAGCAGTACTTC	CASSYGQGAPYEQYF
14	TRBV18	few	TRBD2	TRBJ2-3	TGTGCCAGCTCCCCGGCGATAGCGGGGGATACGCAGTATTTT	CASSPAIAGDTQYF
13	TRBV19	few	-	TRBJ1-1	TGTGCCAGTAGTATTCGGGGGAACACTGAAGCTTTCTTT	CASSIRGNTEAFF
15	TRBV6-1	few	TRBD1	TRBJ1-2	TGTGCCAGCACCCTAGCGACAGGGGATCACTATGGCTACACCTTC	CASTLATGDHYGYTF
17	TRBV20-1	few	-	TRBJ2-5	TGCAGTGCTAGAGATCTCCAAGCCCTGGGAGAGCAAGAGACCCAGTACTTC	CSARDLQALGEQETQYF
15	TRBV20-1	-	TRBD2	TRBJ2-1	TGCAGTGCTAGAAAGGTGGCTAGCGGGGGCAATGAGCAGTTCTTC	CSARKVASGGNEQFF
15	TRBV28	-	TRBD1	TRBJ1-1	TGTGCCAGCAGTGAACACAGGGGCGGGAACACTGAAGCTTTCTTT	CASSEHRGGNTEAFF
14	TRBV6-1	few	TRBD1	TRBJ1-2	TGTGCCAGCAGTGACGGGACAGGGGACTATGGCTACACCTTC	CASSDGTGDYGYTF
12	TRBV7-2	-	-	TRBJ1-1	TGTGCCAGCAGCCAGTTTGGGGTTGAAGCTTTCTTT	CASSQFGVEAFF
15	TRBV20-1	few	TRBD2	TRBJ2-1	TGCAGTGCTGACCCCTGGACTAGCGGGAGGGATGAGCAGTTCTTC	CSADPWTSGRDEQFF
16	TRBV7-2	medium-sized	TRBD2	TRBJ2-7	TGTGCCAGCAGCTCCCTGGGGTCCGGGGAGGGGTACGAGCAGTACTTC	CASSSLGSGEGYEQYF
12	TRBV29-1	medium-sized	-	TRBJ2-7	TGCAGCGTTGTACGAGGGACCTACGAGCAGTACTTC	CSVVRGTYEQYF
13	TRBV28	-	-	TRBJ1-2	TGTGCCAGCAGCTCGGGACTTCTGCTTGGCTACACCTTC	CASSSGLLLGYTF
14	TRBV20-1	few	-	TRBJ2-5	TGCAGTACCTTACCAGCGACTCGACAAGAGACCCAGTACTTC	CSTLPATRQETQYF